This T cell receptor beta chain was found in a study of blood T cell repertoires in COVID-19. This CDR3 comprises 12 residues. CDR1 DFQATT and CDR2 SNEGSKA come from the germline V gene (reference sequence). V lost 5 bases to trimming and J lost 13 bases, with 18 bases between them. Assay used: immunoSEQ multiplex PCR; TCRdb lists only in-frame clones, some missing. This table has 150,000 or so clones, 87% appearing once. Cohorts were assigned according to the clinical history that participants reported. This chain uses TRBV20-1 with TRBJ2-1; D is uncertain. Sequenced: PBMCs or T cells enriched from blood (not recorded which). The receptor comes from a woman aged 40 to 50 who had been exposed to COVID-19. The CDR3: CSARDYPSTQFF. Written as DNA, the CDR3 is TGCAGTGCTCGTGATTATCCTAGTACTCAGTTCTTC.